The 18 T cell receptor beta chains listed next were all sequenced from one sample in a study. TCRdb called the RT-PCR reads again in MiXCR, with one record for every CDR3 protein. This sample carries fewer than 800,000 distinct CDR3 sequences, approximately 14% of them seen once, and the ten largest clones take 3% to 4.5%. The sequenced material came from memory CD4+ T cells from blood. All receptors come from a female donor in good health, serving as a healthy control.

Written as DNA, the CDR3 is TGCAGTGCTAGATCCCCGGGCGGGTACGAGCAGTACTTC. As protein: CSARSPGGYEQYF. The chain links TRBV20-1 to TRBJ2-7; tentative D call: TRBD2 (5 bases). V shed 2 bases and J shed 4 bases, with 12 bases lying between them. The CDR3 loop spans 13 amino acids. CDR1 DFQATT and CDR2 SNEGSKA come from the germline V gene (reference sequence).

Comments on this clonotype: Mismatch with germline at one junction end may stem from a read error. The chain uses TRBV4-3 and TRBJ2-7; D is ambiguous. Germline V CDR1 and CDR2: LGHNA, YSLEER. The CDR3 runs to 12 residues. The CDR3 region has the DNA TGCGCCGGCAGCCATGGACCGGACGAGCAGTACTTC. Protein sequence: CAGSHGPDEQYF.

The V call is TRBV30, the J call TRBJ1-4; D gene uncertain. Germline V gene lookup returns CDR1 GTSNPN and CDR2 SVGIG (reference sequence). The CDR3 extends over 13 amino acids. V was shortened by 1 base and J by 8 bases, with 11 bases between the two germline ends. In DNA form, the CDR3 reads TGTGCCTGGAGTGGCATAAGTTACGAAAAACTGTTTTTT. Protein sequence: CAWSGISYEKLFF.

This clonotype was detected ten times or more. This sequence joins TRBV29-1 and TRBJ2-1; tentatively, D is TRBD1 or TRBD2 (5 bases each). Germline V gene data show CDR1 as SQVTM and CDR2 as ANQGSEA. The V gene lost 3 bases and the J gene lost 5 bases, with 11 bases spanning the gap. There are 13 residues in the CDR3. CDR3 sequence (DNA): TGCAGCGTTGACGGGACGGGGAACAATGAGCAGTTCTTC. Its protein product is CSVDGTGNNEQFF.

Details on this clonotype: One junction end does not reproduce the germline sequence, and a read error may be involved. This sequence joins TRBV6-2 or TRBV6-3 and TRBJ1-5, with D uncertain. CDR1 is MNHEY, CDR2 SVGEGT, per germline. CDR3 length: 13 residues. CDR3 coding DNA: TGTGCCAGCAGGTGGGGAAGCAATCAGCTCCAGCATTTT. This encodes CASRWGSNQLQHF.

The chain joins TRBV19 to TRBJ1-5; the match to TRBD1 covers 7 bases. The CDR3 has 14 amino acids. CDR1 and CDR2 from the germline V gene are LNHDA and SQIVND (reference sequence). The trim removed 4 bases at V and 11 bases at J, leaving 11 bases unmatched. The CDR3 DNA follows: TGTGCCAGTAGTAGGGACAGTTGGGGGAAGGCCCAGCATTTT. This sequence encodes CASSRDSWGKAQHF.

The chain joins TRBV9 to TRBJ1-6; D gene uncertain. Germline CDR1 is SGDLS and CDR2 is YYNGEE. V gave up 1 base and J gave up 1 base, with 9 bases separating them. The CDR3 loop spans 16 amino acids. The CDR3 region has the DNA TGTGCCAGCAGCGTATCACCCGGGTCCTATAATTCACCCCTCCACTTT. This translates into CASSVSPGSYNSPLHF.

The chain combines TRBV20-1 with TRBJ2-5; 9 bases match TRBD1. CDR3 length: 14 amino acids. Germline CDR1 and CDR2: DFQATT and SNEGSKA (reference sequence). V lost 1 base and J lost 5; bases outside the gene matches: 5. The CDR3 DNA sequence: TGCAGTGCTAGAGGAGGAACAGGGGGCGAGACCCAGTACTTC. Protein sequence: CSARGGTGGETQYF.

The table lists this clonotype with many counts. The gene calls are TRBV29-1 and TRBJ2-7; 8 bases match TRBD1. The CDR3 runs to 14 residues. After removal of 6 bases from V and 0 bases from J, the junction contained 7 bases not matched to a gene. In germline, CDR1 is SQVTM, CDR2 ANQGSEA. The CDR3, as DNA: TGCAGCGTCCCCCACGGGACAGGCTCCTACGAGCAGTACTTC. The encoded protein is CSVPHGTGSYEQYF.

J is TRBJ2-7 and V is TRBV28; no definite D call. CDR3 length equals 11 residues. Germline V gene data show CDR1 as MDHEN and CDR2 as SYDVKM. V was cut by 6 bases and J by 4 bases, with 7 bases left in between. The CDR3 is CASRGLYEQYF. DNA for the CDR3: TGTGCCAGCAGGGGGTTATACGAGCAGTACTTC.

The chain uses TRBV6-5 and TRBJ2-6, with a possible D match to TRBD1 (5 bases). This CDR3 contains 16 residues. V gave up 6 bases and J gave up 0 bases, with 12 bases separating them. Per germline, CDR1 MNHEY and CDR2 SVGAGI. CDR3 DNA: TGTGCCAGCAGCCGACAGTTACCCTCTGGGGCCAACGTCCTGACTTTC. As protein: CASSRQLPSGANVLTF.

There are many counts of this clonotype. The J gene is TRBJ1-2, the V gene TRBV7-2, with unresolved D. V lost 4 bases and J lost 8, with 17 bases in between. Per germline, CDR1 SGHTA and CDR2 FQGNSA. The CDR3 spans 14 residues. CDR3 residues: CASSWNNGVWGYTF. CDR3 sequence (DNA): TGTGCCAGCAGCTGGAATAATGGGGTATGGGGCTACACCTTC. Combining the CDR3 with reference TRBV7-2 and TRBJ1-2 gives the whole variable domain GAGVSQSPSNKVTEKGKDVELRCDPISGHTALYWYRQSLGQGLEFLIYFQGNSAPDKSGLPSDRFSAERTGGSVSTLTIQRTQQEDSAVYLCASSWNNGVWGYTFGSGTRLTVV.

At least ten counts were recorded for this clonotype. V gene TRBV7-9 combines with J gene TRBJ2-3; no reliable D call. From germline, CDR1 is SEHNR and CDR2 FQNEAQ (reference sequence). This CDR3 spans 13 amino acids. The V end lost 3 bases, the J end lost 5 bases, and 9 bases lay between the germline ends. The CDR3 DNA is TGTGCCAGCAGCTTGGGCGCTGGAGATACGCAGTATTTT. Amino acids: CASSLGAGDTQYF.

The sample holds a few counts of this clonotype. The CDR3 nucleotides are TGTGCCAGCAGCGTAGGTGGACTAGCGGAAGAGACCCAGTACTTC. This codes for CASSVGGLAEETQYF. The J gene is TRBJ2-5, the V gene TRBV9; TRBD2 matches at 10 bases. This CDR3 comprises 15 residues. Germline V gene lookup returns CDR1 SGDLS and CDR2 YYNGEE. The ends lost 0 bases at V and 3 bases at J; junction bases unmatched: 2.

This clonotype was observed at least ten times. J is TRBJ2-1 and V is TRBV4-1, with 13 bases lining up with TRBD2. Germline V gene sequence: CDR1 MGHRA, CDR2 YSYEKL. The CDR3 has 16 residues. V shed 4 bases and J 4 bases; nucleotides not matched to a gene: 4. The chain's CDR3 is CASSRETSGGYNEQFF. For the CDR3, the DNA is TGCGCCAGCAGCCGAGAGACTAGCGGGGGGTACAATGAGCAGTTCTTC.

In this sample, this clonotype turned up many times. DNA for the CDR3: TGTGCCACCTCGGGACAGGGGTACGAGCAGTACTTC. Protein sequence: CATSGQGYEQYF. The chain couples TRBV6-6 to TRBJ2-7, with TRBD1 identical over 10 bases. V dropped 10 bases and J dropped 4; count of bases not matched to a gene: 4. Germline V gene sequence: CDR1 MNHNY, CDR2 SVGAGI (reference sequence). The CDR3 contains 12 residues.

This clonotype appeared a few times. The rearrangement uses TRBV3-1 and TRBJ2-5; unclear D gene. V was cut by 4 bases and J by 2 bases, with 11 bases left in between. Germline lookup yields CDR1 LGHDT and CDR2 YNNKEL (reference sequence). The CDR3 is made up of 14 amino acids. The CDR3 DNA sequence: TGTGCCAGCAGCCCTTGGGCCTTACAAGAGACCCAGTACTTC. It codes for CASSPWALQETQYF.

The chain combines TRBV10-3 with TRBJ2-5; 7 nucleotides line up with TRBD1. V was clipped by 4 bases and J by 2 bases; unmatched bases: 7. This CDR3 spans 15 amino acids. Per the germline V gene, CDR1 is ENHRY and CDR2 is SYGVKD. The CDR3 nucleotides read TGTGCCATCAGTGCTTCTGGGACAGCTCAAGAGACCCAGTACTTC. Encoded protein: CAISASGTAQETQYF.